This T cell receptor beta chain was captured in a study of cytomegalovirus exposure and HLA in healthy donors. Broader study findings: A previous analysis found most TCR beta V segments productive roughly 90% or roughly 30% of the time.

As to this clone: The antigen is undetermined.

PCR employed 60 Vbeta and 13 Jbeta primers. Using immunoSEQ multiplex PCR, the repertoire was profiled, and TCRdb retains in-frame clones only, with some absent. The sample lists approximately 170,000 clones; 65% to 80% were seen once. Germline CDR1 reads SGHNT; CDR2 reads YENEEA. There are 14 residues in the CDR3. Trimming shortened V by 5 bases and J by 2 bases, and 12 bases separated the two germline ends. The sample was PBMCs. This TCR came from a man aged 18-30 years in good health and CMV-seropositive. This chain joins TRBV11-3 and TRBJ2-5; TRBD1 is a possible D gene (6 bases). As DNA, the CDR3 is TGTGCCAGCAGCAACGGACAGAGTCAAGAGACCCAGTACTTC. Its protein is CASSNGQSQETQYF.